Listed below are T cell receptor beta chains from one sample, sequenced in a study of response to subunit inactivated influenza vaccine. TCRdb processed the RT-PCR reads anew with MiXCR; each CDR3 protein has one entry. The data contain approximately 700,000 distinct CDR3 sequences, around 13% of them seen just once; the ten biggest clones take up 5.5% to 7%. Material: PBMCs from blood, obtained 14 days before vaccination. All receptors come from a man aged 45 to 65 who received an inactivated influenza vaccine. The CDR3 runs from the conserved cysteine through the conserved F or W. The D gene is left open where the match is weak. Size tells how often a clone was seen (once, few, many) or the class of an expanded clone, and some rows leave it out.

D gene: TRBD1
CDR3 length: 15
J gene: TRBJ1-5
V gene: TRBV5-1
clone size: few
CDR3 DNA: TGCGCCAGCAGCTCGGGGACAGGGACAAATCAGCCCCAGCATTTT
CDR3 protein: CASSSGTGTNQPQHF

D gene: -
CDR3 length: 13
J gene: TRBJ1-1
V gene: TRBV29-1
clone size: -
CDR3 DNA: TGCAGCGTTGTCCCAGTAATGAACACTGAAGCTTTCTTT
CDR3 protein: CSVVPVMNTEAFF

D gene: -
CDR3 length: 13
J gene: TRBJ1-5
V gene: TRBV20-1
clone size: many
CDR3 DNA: TGCAGTGCTAGAGGCAGGGCAGATCAGCCCCAGCATTTT
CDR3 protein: CSARGRADQPQHF

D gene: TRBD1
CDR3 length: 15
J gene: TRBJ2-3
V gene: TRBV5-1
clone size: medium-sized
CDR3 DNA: TGTGCCAGCAGCTTGGGCCAGGGGGCCGCAGATACGCAGTATTTT
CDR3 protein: CASSLGQGAADTQYF

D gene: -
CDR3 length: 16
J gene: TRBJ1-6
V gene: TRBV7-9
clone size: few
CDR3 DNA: TGTGCCAGCAGCTTAGGTTCGGGACTAAGGGATTCACCCCTCCACTTT
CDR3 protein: CASSLGSGLRDSPLHF

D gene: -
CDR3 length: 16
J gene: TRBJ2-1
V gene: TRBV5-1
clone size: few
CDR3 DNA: TGCGCCAGCAGCAGGACCACAGGGTCGGGTTTGAGTGAGCAGTTCTTC
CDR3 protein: CASSRTTGSGLSEQFF

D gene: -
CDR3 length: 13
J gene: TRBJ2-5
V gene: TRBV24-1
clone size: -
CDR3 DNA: TGTGCCACCAGTACCGGGAACCAAGAGACCCAGTACTTC
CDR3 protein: CATSTGNQETQYF

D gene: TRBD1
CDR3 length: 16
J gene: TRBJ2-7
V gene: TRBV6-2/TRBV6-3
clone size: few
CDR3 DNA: TGTGCCAGCAGTGACCCCCCCGACAGGGCCTCCTACGAGCAGTACTTC
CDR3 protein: CASSDPPDRASYEQYF

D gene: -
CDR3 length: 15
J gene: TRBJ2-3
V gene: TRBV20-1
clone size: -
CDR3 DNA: TGCAGTGCTAGTTCGGCGCGAAGGGTCACAGATACGCAGTATTTT
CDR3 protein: CSASSARRVTDTQYF

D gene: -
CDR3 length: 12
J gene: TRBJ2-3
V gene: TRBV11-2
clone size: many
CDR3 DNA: TGTGCCAGCAGCTCGAGTGTGGATACGCAGTATTTT
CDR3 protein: CASSSSVDTQYF

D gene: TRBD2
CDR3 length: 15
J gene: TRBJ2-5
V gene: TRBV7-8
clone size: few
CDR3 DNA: TGTGCCAGCACCTGGGGGGAGGGGAACCAAGAGACCCAGTACTTC
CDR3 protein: CASTWGEGNQETQYF

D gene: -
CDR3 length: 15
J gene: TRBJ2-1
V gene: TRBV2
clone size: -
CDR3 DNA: TGTGCCAGCAGTGAATGGGGCGTGAGTTTCAATGAGCAGTTCTTC
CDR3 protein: CASSEWGVSFNEQFF

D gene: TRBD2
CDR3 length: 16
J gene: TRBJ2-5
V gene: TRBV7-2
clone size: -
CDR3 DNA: TGTGCCAGCAGCTTAGTCAAGCGGGGGACTCAAGAGACCCAGTACTTC
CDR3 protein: CASSLVKRGTQETQYF

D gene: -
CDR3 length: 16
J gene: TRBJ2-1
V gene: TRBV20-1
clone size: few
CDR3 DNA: TGCGCCGGGGCAGGTGATAGTGCTGTATTTAGCAATGAGCAGTTCTTC
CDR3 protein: CAGAGDSAVFSNEQFF

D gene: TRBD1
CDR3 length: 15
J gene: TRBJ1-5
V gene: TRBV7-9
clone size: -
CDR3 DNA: TGTGCCAGCAGCTTAGGCAGGGGGCTTAATCAGCCCCAGCATTTT
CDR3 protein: CASSLGRGLNQPQHF

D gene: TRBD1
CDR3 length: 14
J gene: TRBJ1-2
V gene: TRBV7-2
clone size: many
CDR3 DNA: TGTGCCAGCAGTTTAGGGACAGGGGTATATGGCTACACCTTC
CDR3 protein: CASSLGTGVYGYTF

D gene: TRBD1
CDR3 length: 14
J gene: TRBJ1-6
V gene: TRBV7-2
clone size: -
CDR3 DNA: TGTGCCAGCAGCTGGGACAGGGTTGCTTCACCCCTCCACTTT
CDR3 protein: CASSWDRVASPLHF

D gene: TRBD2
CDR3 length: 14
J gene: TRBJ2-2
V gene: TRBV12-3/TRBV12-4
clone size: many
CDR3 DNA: TGTGCCAGCAGTCCGGGAGGGAGCACCGGGGAGCTGTTTTTT
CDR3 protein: CASSPGGSTGELFF

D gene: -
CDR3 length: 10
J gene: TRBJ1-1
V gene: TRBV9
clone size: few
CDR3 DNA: TGTGCCAGCAGCCCCAATGAAGCTTTCTTT
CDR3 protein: CASSPNEAFF

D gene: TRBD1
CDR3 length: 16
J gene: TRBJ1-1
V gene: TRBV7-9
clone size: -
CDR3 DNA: TGTGCCAGCAGCCTCGCTTTAAGGGGGCTAAACACTGAAGCTTTCTTT
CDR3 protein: CASSLALRGLNTEAFF

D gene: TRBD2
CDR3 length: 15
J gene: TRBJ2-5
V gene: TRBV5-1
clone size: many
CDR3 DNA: TGTGCCAGCAGTTTTAGCGGGGGGGCGCGAGAGACCCAGTACTTC
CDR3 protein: CASSFSGGARETQYF

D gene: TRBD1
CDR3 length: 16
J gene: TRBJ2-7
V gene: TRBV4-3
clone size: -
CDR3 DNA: TGCGCCAGCAGCCAAGATAGACAGGGGGGCTCCTACGAGCAGTACTTC
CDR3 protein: CASSQDRQGGSYEQYF

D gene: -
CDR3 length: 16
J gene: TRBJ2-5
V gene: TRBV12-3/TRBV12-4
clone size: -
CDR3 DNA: TGTGCCAGCAGTCGCCCTTTTACAGGGTCCCAAGAGACCCAGTACTTC
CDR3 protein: CASSRPFTGSQETQYF

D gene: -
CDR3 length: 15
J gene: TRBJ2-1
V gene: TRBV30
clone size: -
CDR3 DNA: TGTGCCTGGAGTGGGCCCCCCTATTCCTACAATGAGCAGTTCTTC
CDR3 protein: CAWSGPPYSYNEQFF

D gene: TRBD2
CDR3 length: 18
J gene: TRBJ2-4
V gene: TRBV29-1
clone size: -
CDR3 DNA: TGCAGCGTTGACCTTCCAGCGGGAGGGCCCATAGCCAAAAACATTCAGTACTTC
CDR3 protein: CSVDLPAGGPIAKNIQYF

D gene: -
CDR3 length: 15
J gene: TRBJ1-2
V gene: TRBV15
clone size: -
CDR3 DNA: TGTGCCACCAGGAGGCCGGGCCGATCTTCCTATGGCTACGCCTTC
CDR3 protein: CATRRPGRSSYGYAF